This TCR beta chain was obtained from a study of T cell changes during pregnancy in multiple sclerosis. The table came from immunoSEQ multiplex PCR; TCRdb's copy has only in-frame clones and leaves some out. Of roughly 40,000 clones listed, about 89% are singletons. The TCR comes from a female donor with multiple sclerosis, enrolled in a pregnancy study. This specimen consisted of CD4+ T cells from peripheral blood mononuclear cells, obtained in the first trimester of pregnancy.

The CDR3, as DNA: TGCGCCAGCAGCCAAGGAACAGCGGGGGAACAAGAGACCCAGTACTTC. This sequence encodes CASSQGTAGEQETQYF. V gene TRBV4-3 combines with J gene TRBJ2-5; 8 bases map to TRBD2. The V gene's germline CDR1 is LGHNA and CDR2 YSLEER. The CDR3 sequence is 16 residues long. With V trimmed by 1 base and J by 2 bases, 6 bases remained unmatched.